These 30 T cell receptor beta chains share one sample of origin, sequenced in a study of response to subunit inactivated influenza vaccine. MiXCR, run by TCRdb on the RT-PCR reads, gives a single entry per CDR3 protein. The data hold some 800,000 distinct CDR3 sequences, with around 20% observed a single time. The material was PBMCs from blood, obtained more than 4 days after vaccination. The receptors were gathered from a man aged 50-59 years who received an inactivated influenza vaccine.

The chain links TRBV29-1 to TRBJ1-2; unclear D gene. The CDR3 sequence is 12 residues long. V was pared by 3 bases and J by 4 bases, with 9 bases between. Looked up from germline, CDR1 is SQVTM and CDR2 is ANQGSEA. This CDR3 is CSVESAVYGYTF. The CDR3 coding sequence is TGCAGCGTTGAGTCGGCGGTCTATGGCTACACCTTC.

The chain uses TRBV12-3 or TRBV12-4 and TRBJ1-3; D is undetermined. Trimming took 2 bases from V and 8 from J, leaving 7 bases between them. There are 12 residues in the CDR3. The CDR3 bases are TGTGCCAGCAGTTTATTGAGGGACACCATATATTTT. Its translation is CASSLLRDTIYF.

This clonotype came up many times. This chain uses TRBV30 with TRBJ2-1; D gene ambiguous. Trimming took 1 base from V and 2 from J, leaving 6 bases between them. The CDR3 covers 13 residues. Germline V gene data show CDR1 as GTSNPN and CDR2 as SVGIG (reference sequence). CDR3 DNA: TGTGCCTGGAGTGCCCAGGCCTACAATGAGCAGTTCTTC. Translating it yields CAWSAQAYNEQFF. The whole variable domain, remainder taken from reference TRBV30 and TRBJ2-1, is SQTIHQWPATLVQPVGSPLSLECTVEGTSNPNLYWYRQAAGRGLQLLFYSVGIGQISSEVPQNLSASRPQDRQFILSSKKLLLSDSGFYLCAWSAQAYNEQFFGPGTRLTVL.

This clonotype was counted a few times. CDR3 DNA: TGTGCCAGCAGCGTTAGGACGGCGAACACCGGGGAGCTGTTTTTT. Protein sequence: CASSVRTANTGELFF. V and J are TRBV7-8 and TRBJ2-2; no clear D. V lost 5 bases to trimming and J lost 0 bases, with 10 bases between them. Germline-derived CDR1 and CDR2 are SGHVS and FQNEAQ. The CDR3 totals 15 residues.

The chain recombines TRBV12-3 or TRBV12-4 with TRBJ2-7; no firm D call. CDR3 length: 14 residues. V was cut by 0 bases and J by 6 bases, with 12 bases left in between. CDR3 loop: CASSLAHWLGEQYF. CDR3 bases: TGTGCCAGCAGTTTAGCGCATTGGTTAGGCGAGCAGTACTTC.

CDR3 nucleotides: TGTGCCAGCAGTGAAGAGCTAGCGGGGGGGCTGTCTACGATCAATGAGCAGTTCTTC. It codes for CASSEELAGGLSTINEQFF. The J gene is TRBJ2-1, the V gene TRBV6-1; 12 positions agree with TRBD2. CDR1 MNHNS and CDR2 SASEGT come from the germline V gene. The junction had 13 bases not matched to a gene; V was cut back by 1 base and J by 6 bases. This CDR3 contains 19 residues.

The CDR3 here is CASGLVYCCMNTEAFF. The CDR3 nucleotides read TGTGCTAGTGGTTTGGTATATTGCTGCATGAACACTGAAGCTTTCTTT. The rearrangement joins TRBV12-5 to TRBJ1-1; D not certain. The CDR3 loop spans 16 amino acids. CDR1 LGHNT and CDR2 FRNRAP come from the germline V gene. Trimming left V 0 bases short and J 0 bases short, with 11 bases between.

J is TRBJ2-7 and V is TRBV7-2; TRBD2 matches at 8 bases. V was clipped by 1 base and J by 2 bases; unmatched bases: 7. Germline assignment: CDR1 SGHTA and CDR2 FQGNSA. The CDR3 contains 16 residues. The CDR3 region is CASSLVPSGFTYEQYF. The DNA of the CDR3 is TGTGCCAGCAGCTTAGTACCTAGCGGGTTTACCTACGAGCAGTACTTC.

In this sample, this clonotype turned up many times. CDR3 sequence reads: CASSFPPEKTQYF. The CDR3 DNA reads TGTGCCAGCAGCTTCCCACCTGAAAAGACCCAGTACTTC. This chain links TRBV7-2 with TRBJ2-5; D remains ambiguous. V gave up 3 bases and J gave up 6 bases, with 11 bases separating them. The CDR3 sequence is 13 residues long. Germline CDR1 and CDR2: SGHTA and FQGNSA.

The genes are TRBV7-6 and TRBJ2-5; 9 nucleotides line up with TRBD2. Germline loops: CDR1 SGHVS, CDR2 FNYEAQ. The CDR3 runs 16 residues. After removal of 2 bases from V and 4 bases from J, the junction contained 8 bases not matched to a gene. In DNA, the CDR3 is TGTGCCAGCAGCTTAAATGGGCGGGGGGGCTCAGAGACCCAGTACTTC. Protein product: CASSLNGRGGSETQYF.

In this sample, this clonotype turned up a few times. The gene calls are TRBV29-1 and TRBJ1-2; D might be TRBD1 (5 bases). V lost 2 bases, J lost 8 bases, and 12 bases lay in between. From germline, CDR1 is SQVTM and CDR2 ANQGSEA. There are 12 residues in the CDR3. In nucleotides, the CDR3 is TGCAGCGTTGAACGAGGGGCCAGGGGCTACACCTTC. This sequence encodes CSVERGARGYTF.

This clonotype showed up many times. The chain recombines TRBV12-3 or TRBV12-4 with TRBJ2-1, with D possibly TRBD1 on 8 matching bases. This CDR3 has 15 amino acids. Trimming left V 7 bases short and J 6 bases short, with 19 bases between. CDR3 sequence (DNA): TGTGCCAGCATCGAGCGGGACAGGAGACTCAATGAGCAGTTCTTC. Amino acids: CASIERDRRLNEQFF.

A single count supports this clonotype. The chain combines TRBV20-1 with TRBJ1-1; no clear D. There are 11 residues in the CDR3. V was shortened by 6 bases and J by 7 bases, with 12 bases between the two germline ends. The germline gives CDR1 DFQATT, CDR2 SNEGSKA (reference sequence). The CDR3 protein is CSAKPDGEAFF. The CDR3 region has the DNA TGCAGTGCCAAACCCGACGGTGAAGCTTTCTTT.

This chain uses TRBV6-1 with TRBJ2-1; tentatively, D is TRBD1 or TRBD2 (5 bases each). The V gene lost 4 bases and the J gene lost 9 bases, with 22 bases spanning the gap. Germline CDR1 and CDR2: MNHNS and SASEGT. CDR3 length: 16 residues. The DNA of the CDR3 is TGTGCCAGCAGTGCCCAACGCCGGGGCGTAGGTGGTGAGCAGTTCTTC. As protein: CASSAQRRGVGGEQFF.

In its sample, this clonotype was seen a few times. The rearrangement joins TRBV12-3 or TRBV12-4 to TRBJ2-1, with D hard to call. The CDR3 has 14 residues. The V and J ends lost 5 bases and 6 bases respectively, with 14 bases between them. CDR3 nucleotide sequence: TGTGCCAGCAGTCCGTTAAGTCAGGTCAATGAGCAGTTCTTC. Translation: CASSPLSQVNEQFF.

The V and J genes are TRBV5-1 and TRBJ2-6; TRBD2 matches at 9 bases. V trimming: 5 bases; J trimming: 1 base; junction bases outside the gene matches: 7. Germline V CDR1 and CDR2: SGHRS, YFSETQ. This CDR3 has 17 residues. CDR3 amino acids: CASSTTSGPSGANVLTF. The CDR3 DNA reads TGCGCCAGCAGTACGACTAGCGGCCCGTCTGGGGCCAACGTCCTGACTTTC.

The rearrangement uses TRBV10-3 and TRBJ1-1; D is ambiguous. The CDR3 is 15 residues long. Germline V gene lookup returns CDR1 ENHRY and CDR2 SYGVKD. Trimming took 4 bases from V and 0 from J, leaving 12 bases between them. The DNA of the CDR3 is TGTGCCATCAGTGCCCGAGAAATCATGAACACTGAAGCTTTCTTT. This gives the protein CAISAREIMNTEAFF.

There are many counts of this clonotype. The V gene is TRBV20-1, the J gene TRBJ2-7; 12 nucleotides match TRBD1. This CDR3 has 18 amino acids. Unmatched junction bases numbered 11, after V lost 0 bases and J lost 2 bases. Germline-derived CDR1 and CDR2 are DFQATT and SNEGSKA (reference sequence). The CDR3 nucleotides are TGCAGTGCTAGAGACCGGGACAGGGGGCCCATCCCCGCCTACGAGCAGTACTTC. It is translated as CSARDRDRGPIPAYEQYF.

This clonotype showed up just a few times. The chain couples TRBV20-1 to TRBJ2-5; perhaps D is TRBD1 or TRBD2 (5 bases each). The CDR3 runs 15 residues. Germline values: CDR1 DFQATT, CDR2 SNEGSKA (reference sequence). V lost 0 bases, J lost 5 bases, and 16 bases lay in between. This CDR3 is CSARDRGPFSETQYF. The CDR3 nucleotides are TGCAGTGCTAGAGATAGGGGACCGTTCTCGGAGACCCAGTACTTC.

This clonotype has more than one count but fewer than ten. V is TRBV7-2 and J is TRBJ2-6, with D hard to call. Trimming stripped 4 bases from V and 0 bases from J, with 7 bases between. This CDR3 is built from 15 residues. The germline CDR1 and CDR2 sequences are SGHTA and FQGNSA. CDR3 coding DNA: TGTGCCAGCAGCTCCCCAAACTCTGGGGCCAACGTCCTGACTTTC. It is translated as CASSSPNSGANVLTF. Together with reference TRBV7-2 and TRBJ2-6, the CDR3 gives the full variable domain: GAGVSQSPSNKVTEKGKDVELRCDPISGHTALYWYRQSLGQGLEFLIYFQGNSAPDKSGLPSDRFSAERTGGSVSTLTIQRTQQEDSAVYLCASSSPNSGANVLTFGAGSRLTVL.

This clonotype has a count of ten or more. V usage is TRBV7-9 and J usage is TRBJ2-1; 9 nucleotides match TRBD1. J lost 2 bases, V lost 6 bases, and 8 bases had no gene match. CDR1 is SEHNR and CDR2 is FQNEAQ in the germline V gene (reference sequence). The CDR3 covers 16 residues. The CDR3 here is CASSPTRDRAYNEQFF. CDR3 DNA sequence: TGTGCCAGCAGTCCGACCCGGGACAGGGCCTACAATGAGCAGTTCTTC. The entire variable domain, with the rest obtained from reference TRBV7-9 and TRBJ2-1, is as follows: DTGVSQNPRHKITKRGQNVTFRCDPISEHNRLYWYRQTLGQGPEFLTYFQNEAQLEKSRLLSDRFSAERPKGSFSTLEIQRTEQGDSAMYLCASSPTRDRAYNEQFFGPGTRLTVL.

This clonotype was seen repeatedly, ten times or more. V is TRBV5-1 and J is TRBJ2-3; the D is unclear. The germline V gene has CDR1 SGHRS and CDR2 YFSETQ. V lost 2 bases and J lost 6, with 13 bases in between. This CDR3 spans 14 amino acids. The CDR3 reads CASSFGQDGDTQYF. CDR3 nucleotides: TGCGCCAGCAGCTTTGGGCAGGATGGGGATACGCAGTATTTT. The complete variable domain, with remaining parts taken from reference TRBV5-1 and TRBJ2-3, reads KAGVTQTPRYLIKTRGQQVTLSCSPISGHRSVSWYQQTPGQGLQFLFEYFSETQRNKGNFPGRFSGRQFSNSRSEMNVSTLELGDSALYLCASSFGQDGDTQYFGPGTRLTVL.

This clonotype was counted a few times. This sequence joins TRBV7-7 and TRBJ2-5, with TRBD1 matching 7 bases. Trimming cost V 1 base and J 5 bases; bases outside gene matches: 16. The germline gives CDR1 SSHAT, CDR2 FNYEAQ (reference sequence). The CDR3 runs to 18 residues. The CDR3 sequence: CASSLGWGQRAARETQYF. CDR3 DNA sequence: TGTGCCAGCAGCTTAGGTTGGGGACAGCGTGCAGCGAGGGAGACCCAGTACTTC.

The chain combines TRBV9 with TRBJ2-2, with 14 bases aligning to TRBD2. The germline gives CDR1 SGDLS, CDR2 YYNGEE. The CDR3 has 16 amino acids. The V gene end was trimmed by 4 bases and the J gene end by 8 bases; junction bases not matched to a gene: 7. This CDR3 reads CASSPLTSGREGELFF. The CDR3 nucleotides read TGTGCCAGCAGCCCCCTGACTAGCGGGAGGGAGGGGGAGCTGTTTTTT.

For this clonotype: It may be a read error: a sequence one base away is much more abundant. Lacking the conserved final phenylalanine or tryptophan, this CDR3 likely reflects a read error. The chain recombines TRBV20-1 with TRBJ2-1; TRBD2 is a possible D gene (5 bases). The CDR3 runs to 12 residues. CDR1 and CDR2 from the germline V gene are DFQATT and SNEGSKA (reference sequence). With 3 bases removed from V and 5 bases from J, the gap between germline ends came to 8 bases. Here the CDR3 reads CSASRLNNEQFS. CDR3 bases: TGCAGTGCTAGCCGACTAAACAATGAGCAGTTCTCC.

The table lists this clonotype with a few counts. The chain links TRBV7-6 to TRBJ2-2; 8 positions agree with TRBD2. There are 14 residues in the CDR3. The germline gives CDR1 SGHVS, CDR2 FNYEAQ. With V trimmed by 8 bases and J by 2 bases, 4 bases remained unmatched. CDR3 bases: TGTGCCAGCCGGGGGGGGTCCAACACCGGGGAGCTGTTTTTT. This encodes CASRGGSNTGELFF.

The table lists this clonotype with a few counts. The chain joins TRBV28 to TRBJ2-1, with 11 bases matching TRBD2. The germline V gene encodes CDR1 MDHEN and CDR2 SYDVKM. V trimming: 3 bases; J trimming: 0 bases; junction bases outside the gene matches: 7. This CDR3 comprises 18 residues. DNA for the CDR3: TGTGCCAGCAGTTTTGGGACTAGCGGATTTAGCTCCTACAATGAGCAGTTCTTC. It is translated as CASSFGTSGFSSYNEQFF.

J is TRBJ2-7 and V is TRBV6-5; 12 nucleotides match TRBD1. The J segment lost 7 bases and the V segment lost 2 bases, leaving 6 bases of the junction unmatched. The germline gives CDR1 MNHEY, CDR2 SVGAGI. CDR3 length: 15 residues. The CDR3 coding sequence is TGTGCCAGCAGTTACCAGGGACAGGGGGCTCGAGAGCAGTACTTC. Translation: CASSYQGQGAREQYF.

CDR3 nucleotide sequence: TGTGCCAGCAGCTTAGAGGCAGGGGATACGCAGTATTTT. It encodes CASSLEAGDTQYF. V gene TRBV7-9 combines with J gene TRBJ2-3, with D perhaps TRBD1 (5 bases). V lost 1 base and J lost 6, with 8 bases in between. The CDR3 is 13 residues long. CDR1 and CDR2 (germline): SEHNR, FQNEAQ (reference sequence).

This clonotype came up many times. In DNA form, the CDR3 reads TGCAGTGCTAGATACCGGGACGGGGGCAATCAGCCCCAGCATTTT. Protein sequence: CSARYRDGGNQPQHF. The rearrangement uses TRBV20-1 and TRBJ1-5; D possibly corresponds to TRBD1 (5 bases). Germline CDR1 reads DFQATT; CDR2 reads SNEGSKA (reference sequence). This CDR3 region has 15 residues. V was clipped by 2 bases and J by 2 bases, with 13 bases between them.